These 6 T cell receptor beta chains came from one sample sequenced in a study of T-cell reconstitution after alpha-beta-depleted transplantation in children (dated by TCRdb to 2016 to 2017). Libraries were prepared through PCR. Sequencing was carried out with an Illumina HiSeq 2500. Molecular barcoding was employed in the preparation of TCR libraries, with unique molecular identifiers being used to normalize TCRbeta repertoire quantification. TCRdb handled the public reads itself, with Q25 trimming in fastp and clone calling in MiXCR, and kept productive beta chains. Every distinct CDR3 protein forms one entry, paired with its most common genes and DNA. The sample table shows approximately 520,000 distinct CDR3 sequences, and 30% to 35% are seen once. Together, the top ten hold about 2.3% of the sample. The specimen was PBMCs from the stem cell graft donor, collected from the stem cell graft. These receptors came from a human donor who donated a stem cell graft to a child with aplastic anemia.

This clonotype occurred a few times. The rearrangement uses TRBV10-2 and TRBJ2-5; D not resolved. The CDR3 loop spans 11 amino acids. Trimming removed 1 base at V and 4 bases at J, with 1 base between. In germline, CDR1 is WSHSY, CDR2 SAAADI. DNA for the CDR3: TGCGCCAGCAGTGAGTTAGAGACCCAGTACTTC. Its protein product is CASSELETQYF.

The gene calls are TRBV19 and TRBJ1-5; the match to TRBD1 covers 9 bases. Looked up from germline, CDR1 is LNHDA and CDR2 is SQIVND (reference sequence). This CDR3 is built from 13 residues. The J segment lost 5 bases and the V segment lost 6 bases, leaving 2 bases of the junction unmatched. The CDR3 nucleotides read TGTGCCAGTAGGGACAGGGGAGATCAGCCCCAGCATTTT. It translates to CASRDRGDQPQHF. Full variable domain (rest looked up from reference TRBV19 and TRBJ1-5): DGGITQSPKYLFRKEGQNVTLSCEQNLNHDAMYWYRQDPGQGLRLIYYSQIVNDFQKGDIAEGYSVSREKKESFPLTVTSAQKNPTAFYLCASRDRGDQPQHFGDGTRLSIL.

Turning to this clonotype: Because the CDR3 is missing its conserved closing phenylalanine or tryptophan, this is likely a read error. This chain joins TRBV29-1 and TRBJ2-4; tentatively, D is TRBD2 (5 bases). The V and J ends lost 0 bases and 0 bases respectively, with 12 bases between them. CDR1 SQVTM and CDR2 ANQGSEA come from the germline V gene. This CDR3 is built from 16 residues. In nucleotides, the CDR3 is TGCAGCGTTGAAGATCGAGGGCATCGAGCCAAAAACATTCAGTACTAC. This gives the protein CSVEDRGHRAKNIQYY.

This clonotype came up a few times. The chain links TRBV5-1 to TRBJ1-1, with D perhaps matching TRBD1 (5 bases). This CDR3 is 14 amino acids long. V shed 1 base and J shed 2 bases, with 9 bases lying between them. Per germline, CDR1 SGHRS and CDR2 YFSETQ. DNA of the CDR3: TGCGCCAGCAGCTTGCCGGGGGTAAACACTGAAGCTTTCTTT. As protein: CASSLPGVNTEAFF. Complete variable domain (other parts from reference TRBV5-1 and TRBJ1-1): KAGVTQTPRYLIKTRGQQVTLSCSPISGHRSVSWYQQTPGQGLQFLFEYFSETQRNKGNFPGRFSGRQFSNSRSEMNVSTLELGDSALYLCASSLPGVNTEAFFGQGTRLTVV.

CDR3 nucleotide sequence: TGTGCCAGCAGCGCACGGATCCCCTACAATGAGCAGTTCTTC. Translating gives CASSARIPYNEQFF. V is TRBV9 and J is TRBJ2-1; unclear D gene. CDR3 length equals 14 residues. V lost 3 bases, J lost 2 bases, and 9 bases lay in between. The germline gives CDR1 SGDLS, CDR2 YYNGEE. Complete variable domain (other parts from reference TRBV9 and TRBJ2-1): DSGVTQTPKHLITATGQRVTLRCSPRSGDLSVYWYQQSLDQGLQFLIQYYNGEERAKGNILERFSAQQFPDLHSELNLSSLELGDSALYFCASSARIPYNEQFFGPGTRLTVL.

This chain connects TRBV28 to TRBJ1-1; the D is unclear. Germline V gene lookup returns CDR1 MDHEN and CDR2 SYDVKM. The V end was cut by 6 bases, the J end by 4 bases, with 18 bases between. The CDR3 runs 15 residues. The CDR3, as DNA: TGTGCCAGCAGCCTCCCCCGGGAGGTATCCACTGAAGCTTTCTTT. This sequence encodes CASSLPREVSTEAFF.